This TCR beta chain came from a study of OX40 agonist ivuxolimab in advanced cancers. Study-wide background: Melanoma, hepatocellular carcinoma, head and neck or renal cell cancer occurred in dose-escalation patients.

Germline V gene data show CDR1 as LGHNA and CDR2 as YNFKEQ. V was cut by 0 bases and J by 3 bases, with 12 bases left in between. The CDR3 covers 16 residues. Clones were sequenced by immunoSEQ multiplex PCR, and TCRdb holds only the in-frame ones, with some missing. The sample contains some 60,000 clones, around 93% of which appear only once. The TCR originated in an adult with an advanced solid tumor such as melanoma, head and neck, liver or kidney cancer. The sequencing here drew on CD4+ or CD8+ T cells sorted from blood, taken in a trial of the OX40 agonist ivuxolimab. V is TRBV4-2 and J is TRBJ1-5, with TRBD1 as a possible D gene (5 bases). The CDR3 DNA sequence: TGTGCCAGCAGCCAAGATTTTGCAGGGCTCAATCAGCCCCAGCATTTT. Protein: CASSQDFAGLNQPQHF.